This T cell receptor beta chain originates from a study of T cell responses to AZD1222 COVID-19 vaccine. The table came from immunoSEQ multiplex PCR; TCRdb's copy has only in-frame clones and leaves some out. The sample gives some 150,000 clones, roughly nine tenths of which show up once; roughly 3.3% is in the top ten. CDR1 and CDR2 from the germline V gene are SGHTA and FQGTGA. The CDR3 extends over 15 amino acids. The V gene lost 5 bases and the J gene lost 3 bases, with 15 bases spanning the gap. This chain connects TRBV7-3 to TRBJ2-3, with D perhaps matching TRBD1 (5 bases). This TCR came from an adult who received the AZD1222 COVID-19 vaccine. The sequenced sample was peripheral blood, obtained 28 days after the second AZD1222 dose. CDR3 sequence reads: CASSLSSGHTDTQYF. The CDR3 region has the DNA TGTGCCAGCAGCCTTAGCTCCGGACATACAGATACGCAGTATTTT.